The 19 T cell receptor beta chains in this list originate from one sample, sequenced in a study of memory CD4+ T cells and cytomegalovirus serostatus. Single viable CD3+CD4+CD8-CD45RO+ cells were sorted as the memory CD4+ T cells. Only in-frame clones appear in the TCRdb table, and some are missing; sequencing was by immunoSEQ multiplex PCR. The data contain 60,000 to 70,000 clones, 76% of them singletons. The material sequenced was memory CD4+ T cells from blood. Receptors were obtained from an adult in good health and CMV-seropositive.

Only a few counts were recorded for this clone. The V gene is TRBV2, the J gene TRBJ1-5; D is possibly TRBD1 (6 bases). The CDR3 runs 15 residues. V was clipped by 8 bases and J by 2 bases, with 16 bases between them. Germline-derived CDR1 and CDR2 are SNHLY and FYNNEI. This CDR3 reads CASGRSEGGNQPQHF. In DNA, the CDR3 is TGTGCCAGCGGTCGGTCCGAGGGGGGCAATCAGCCCCAGCATTTT.

The chain has TRBV4-3 and TRBJ2-1; D unclear. The V end lost 1 base, the J end lost 0 bases, and 16 bases lay between the germline ends. Germline CDR1 and CDR2: LGHNA and YSLEER. This CDR3 comprises 18 residues. CDR3 amino acids: CASSQGTSAISSYNEQFF. Here the CDR3 DNA reads TGCGCCAGCAGCCAAGGTACCTCCGCGATTAGCTCCTACAATGAGCAGTTCTTC.

This clone was picked up a small number of times. The chain joins TRBV6-4 to TRBJ2-7; D unclear. Trimming pared 4 bases from V and 6 bases from J, leaving 16 bases between. Per germline, CDR1 MRHNA and CDR2 SNTAGT. This CDR3 is built from 14 residues. For the CDR3, the DNA is TGTGCCAGCAGTGCCACACTAACTGGGTCCGAGCAGTACTTC. Its protein product is CASSATLTGSEQYF.

The chain uses TRBV7-2 and TRBJ2-5; the D is unclear. CDR1 SGHTA and CDR2 FQGNSA come from the germline V gene. The CDR3 is 13 residues long. Trimming took off 2 bases at V and 5 bases at J, with 9 bases between the two ends. Here the CDR3 reads CASSLQKRETQYF. CDR3 nucleotides: TGTGCCAGCAGCTTACAGAAGAGGGAGACCCAGTACTTC.

V and J are TRBV7-9 and TRBJ1-6; D gene ambiguous. Germline V gene lookup returns CDR1 SEHNR and CDR2 FQNEAQ (reference sequence). The CDR3 spans 14 residues. With 1 base removed from V and 6 bases from J, the gap between germline ends came to 7 bases. The CDR3 bases are TGTGCCAGCAGCTTAGGGTCCGTTAATTCACCCCTCCACTTT. This translates into CASSLGSVNSPLHF.

This clone was counted once. The chain has TRBV29-1 and TRBJ2-7; 14 nucleotides line up with TRBD2. Germline values: CDR1 SQVTM, CDR2 ANQGSEA. Losses at the gene ends were 1 base for V and 5 bases for J; bases not matched to a gene: 4. The CDR3 loop spans 15 amino acids. Here the CDR3 reads CSVEAGTSGGNEQYF. CDR3 DNA: TGCAGCGTTGAAGCCGGGACTAGCGGGGGAAACGAGCAGTACTTC.

The rearrangement links TRBV5-1 to TRBJ2-1; D is undetermined. CDR3 length: 15 amino acids. V lost 2 bases and J 4 bases, leaving 13 bases between the germline ends. Germline lookup yields CDR1 SGHRS and CDR2 YFSETQ. The CDR3 reads CASSLETFLYNEQFF. The DNA for the CDR3 is TGCGCCAGCAGCTTAGAGACTTTTCTTTACAATGAGCAGTTCTTC.

This chain connects TRBV18 to TRBJ1-5; D is unclear. Germline V CDR1 and CDR2: KGHSH, LQKENI. Trimming cost V 6 bases and J 6 bases, with 18 bases left between them. The CDR3 spans 15 residues. The CDR3 loop reads CASSASYSEGQPQHF. In DNA form, the CDR3 reads TGTGCCAGCTCTGCTTCGTACAGCGAGGGTCAGCCCCAGCATTTT.

This clone was counted between two and nine times. The CDR3 reads CASSEVAGGSTDTQYF. In DNA, the CDR3 is TGTGCCAGCAGTGAAGTAGCGGGGGGATCCACAGATACGCAGTATTTT. J is TRBJ2-3 and V is TRBV6-1, with 10 bases aligning to TRBD2. V dropped 1 base and J dropped 2; count of bases not matched to a gene: 3. The CDR3 extends over 16 amino acids. In germline, CDR1 is MNHNS, CDR2 SASEGT.

This clone showed up just a few times. The V and J genes are TRBV5-6 and TRBJ2-2, with 12 bases that match TRBD2. CDR1 is SGHDT and CDR2 is YYEEEE in the germline V gene. Trimming cost V 4 bases and J 3 bases; bases outside gene matches: 1. This CDR3 contains 15 residues. The CDR3 protein is CASSRLAGDTGELFF. In DNA, the CDR3 is TGTGCCAGCAGCCGACTAGCGGGGGACACCGGGGAGCTGTTTTTT. The complete variable domain, with remaining parts taken from reference TRBV5-6 and TRBJ2-2, reads DAGVTQSPTHLIKTRGQQVTLRCSPKSGHDTVSWYQQALGQGPQFIFQYYEEEERQRGNFPDRFSGHQFPNYSSELNVNALLLGDSALYLCASSRLAGDTGELFFGEGSRLTVL.

The rearrangement joins TRBV7-8 to TRBJ2-5; 7 nucleotides match TRBD2. Germline CDR1 SGHVS, CDR2 FQNEAQ. CDR3 length equals 16 residues. V was clipped by 4 bases and J by 2 bases; unmatched bases: 10. Here the CDR3 reads CASSSRTGTTQETQYF. The CDR3 DNA reads as TGTGCCAGCAGCTCCCGCACCGGGACTACGCAAGAGACCCAGTACTTC.

V and J are TRBV2 and TRBJ1-1; the match to TRBD1 covers 7 bases. The CDR3 runs to 14 residues. V lost 4 bases and J lost 1; bases outside the gene matches: 3. Per the germline V gene, CDR1 is SNHLY and CDR2 is FYNNEI. The CDR3 sequence is CASSGYRGNTEAFF. The CDR3 DNA reads as TGTGCCAGCAGTGGATACAGGGGGAACACTGAAGCTTTCTTT.

This sequence joins TRBV14 and TRBJ1-6; D may be TRBD1 (5 bases). Germline V CDR1 and CDR2: SGHDN, FVKESK. The CDR3 is 16 residues long. Trimming stripped 3 bases from V and 7 bases from J, with 16 bases between. As DNA, the CDR3 is TGTGCCAGCAGCCAGCTTCCGGGACCCAAGAATTCACCCCTCCACTTT. It encodes CASSQLPGPKNSPLHF.

The chain uses TRBV30 and TRBJ1-2, with a possible D match to TRBD1 (6 bases). V shed 1 base and J shed 6 bases, with 15 bases lying between them. The CDR3 is 14 amino acids. CDR1 is GTSNPN, CDR2 SVGIG, per germline (reference sequence). This CDR3 is CAWSELRGFDGYTF. The CDR3 coding sequence is TGTGCCTGGAGTGAACTCAGGGGTTTCGATGGCTACACCTTC.

This chain joins TRBV28 and TRBJ1-6; D is undetermined. With 4 bases removed from V and 10 bases from J, the gap between germline ends came to 17 bases. The CDR3 is made up of 15 amino acids. The germline gives CDR1 MDHEN, CDR2 SYDVKM. CDR3 protein: CASSSPQLLLSPLHF. CDR3 coding DNA: TGTGCCAGCAGTTCACCACAGCTTTTACTCTCACCCCTCCACTTT. The variable domain in full, with the rest retrieved from reference TRBV28 and TRBJ1-6, is DVKVTQSSRYLVKRTGEKVFLECVQDMDHENMFWYRQDPGLGLRLIYFSYDVKMKEKGDIPEGYSVSREKKERFSLILESASTNQTSMYLCASSSPQLLLSPLHFGNGTRLTVT.

V and J are TRBV18 and TRBJ1-1, with D perhaps matching TRBD1 (6 bases). The CDR3 runs 16 residues. Germline V gene data show CDR1 as KGHSH and CDR2 as LQKENI. V was shortened by 6 bases and J by 0 bases, with 17 bases between the two germline ends. The CDR3 here is CASSLSGGAMNTEAFF. In nucleotides, the CDR3 is TGTGCCAGCTCCCTGAGTGGGGGGGCTATGAACACTGAAGCTTTCTTT.

There are a few counts of this clone. This chain connects TRBV20-1 to TRBJ1-1, with D unclear. The germline V gene has CDR1 DFQATT and CDR2 SNEGSKA (reference sequence). V shed 3 bases and J shed 12 bases, with 11 bases lying between them. This CDR3 region has 10 residues. DNA for the CDR3: TGCAGTGCTAGCGCTTATGGAACTTTCTTT. This codes for CSASAYGTFF.

Only a few counts were recorded for this clone. The chain combines TRBV6-1 with TRBJ1-1, with D unclear. This CDR3 region has 13 residues. The ends were cut back, 6 bases at V and 0 bases at J, with 8 bases in the middle. Germline loops: CDR1 MNHNS, CDR2 SASEGT. CDR3 region: CASRRTLNTEAFF. CDR3 in DNA: TGTGCCAGCAGACGGACTTTGAACACTGAAGCTTTCTTT.

The table lists this clone with a few counts. The chain joins TRBV20-1 to TRBJ1-1; D call uncertain. Trimming took 4 bases from V and 8 from J, leaving 11 bases between them. CDR1 is DFQATT, CDR2 SNEGSKA, per germline (reference sequence). The CDR3 covers 11 residues. CDR3 bases: TGCAGTGCTATAGGGAACCGGGAAGCTTTCTTT. This codes for CSAIGNREAFF.